A selection of T cell receptor beta chains follows, all from one sample in a study of T cells in tumors after PD-1 blockade. TCRdb keeps only in-frame clones here, not all; method: immunoSEQ multiplex PCR. The sample consists of 50,000 or so clones, 75% to 85% of them appearing once. The source material was PBMCs, sampled before anti-PD-1 treatment. All receptors derive from a human donor with basal cell carcinoma. The CDR3 runs from the conserved cysteine through the conserved F or W. A D gene is named only where the DNA matches it firmly. The listing skips clone size in some rows; elsewhere it reads once, few, many or a size class.

d_call	clone_size	v_call	j_call	cdr3_nt	cdr3_aa
-	-	TRBV6-1	TRBJ1-1	TGTGCCAGCAGTGAACGGTCAGGGGATGGGACTGAAGCTTTCTTT	CASSERSGDGTEAFF
TRBD1	once	TRBV30	TRBJ2-7	TGTGCCTGCCAAGACAGGGGGTACTACGAGCAGTACTTC	CACQDRGYYEQYF
-	-	TRBV29-1	TRBJ1-2	TGCAGCGCCACGGGACTGCAAGCTAACTATGGCTACACCTTC	CSATGLQANYGYTF
-	-	TRBV3-1/TRBV3-2	TRBJ2-2	TGTGCCAGCAGCCAAGACACGACTCGCGGCGGGGAGCTGTTTTTT	CASSQDTTRGGELFF
-	-	TRBV27	TRBJ1-6	TGTGCCAGCAAAACAGGGTACGGTTCACCCCTCCACTTT	CASKTGYGSPLHF
-	-	TRBV3-1/TRBV3-2	TRBJ1-2	TGTGCCAGCAGCCAAGTACTCGGAAGGGACTATGGCTACACCTTC	CASSQVLGRDYGYTF
-	-	TRBV6-5	TRBJ1-1	TGTGCCAGCAGTTATCGATTGAACACTGAAGCTTTCTTT	CASSYRLNTEAFF
-	few	TRBV28	TRBJ1-2	TGTGCCAGCAGTTTAGAGGACCAGCGGTATGGCTACACCTTC	CASSLEDQRYGYTF
-	-	TRBV14	TRBJ2-1	TGTGCCAGCAGCCAAGTGGGGGCGGCGACCTACAATGAGCAGTTCTTC	CASSQVGAATYNEQFF
TRBD1	-	TRBV19	TRBJ1-2	TGTGCCAGTAGTCCTAAGGGACAGGGGAGCTATGGCTACACCTTC	CASSPKGQGSYGYTF
TRBD2	-	TRBV29-1	TRBJ2-7	TGCAGCGTTTCTAGTGACAGCGGGAGCCCCCAGTACTTC	CSVSSDSGSPQYF
-	-	TRBV6-1	TRBJ1-1	TGTGCCAGCAGTGAATGGTCAGGCGGGTACGCCACTGAAGCTTTCTTT	CASSEWSGGYATEAFF
-	-	TRBV6-5	TRBJ2-1	TGTGCCAGCAGTTACTACTCTACAGGGGAGGGTGAGCAGTTCTTC	CASSYYSTGEGEQFF
-	-	TRBV18	TRBJ2-1	TGTGCCAGCTCACGAGAGGTAGGAGGGGGCAATGAGCAGTTCTTC	CASSREVGGGNEQFF
-	few	TRBV15	TRBJ1-2	TGTGCCACCAGCAGAGATCCCTATGGCTACACCTTC	CATSRDPYGYTF
-	few	TRBV19	TRBJ2-7	TGTGCCAGTAGAAGGGGACCGGGCCCCTACGAGCAGTACTTC	CASRRGPGPYEQYF
TRBD1	few	TRBV4-2	TRBJ2-6	TGTGCCAGCAGCCAGGACAGGACCTCTGGGGCCAACGTCCTGACTTTC	CASSQDRTSGANVLTF
-	-	TRBV7-6	TRBJ2-1	TGTGCCAGCAGCCCGGCTTGGAGCAATGAGCAGTTCTTC	CASSPAWSNEQFF
-	-	TRBV18	TRBJ2-2	TGTGCCAGCTCACCGAGAAATCCTACCACCGGGGAGCTGTTTTTT	CASSPRNPTTGELFF
-	-	TRBV9	TRBJ2-2	TGTGCCAGCAGCTCCACCGTCACCGGGGAGCTGTTTTTT	CASSSTVTGELFF
TRBD1	-	TRBV10-1	TRBJ2-7	TGCGTCGACAGGGGTCAGGGTCGCGAGCAGTACTTC	CVDRGQGREQYF
TRBD2	-	TRBV14	TRBJ2-1	TGTGCCAGCAGCCCGACTAGCGGGCGCACAAGGAATGAGCAGTTCTTC	CASSPTSGRTRNEQFF
-	-	TRBV7-9	TRBJ1-3	TGTGCCAGCAGCTCGGTGGGAAACACCATATATTTT	CASSSVGNTIYF
-	-	TRBV9	TRBJ1-4	TGTGCCAGCAGCCCCCGAGGGGCAGGGGAAGAGGCAACTAATGAAAAACTGTTTTTT	CASSPRGAGEEATNEKLFF
-	-	TRBV25-1	TRBJ2-3	TGTGCCAGCAGTACCCCCTTCTTCACAGATACGCAGTATTTT	CASSTPFFTDTQYF
-	-	TRBV5-4	TRBJ2-1	TGTGCCAGCAGCTTGCAGGGGCAAAGCAATGAGCAGTTCTTC	CASSLQGQSNEQFF
-	-	TRBV7-9	TRBJ1-4	TGTGCCAGCAACCCCGGGACGATTAATGAAAAACTGTTTTTT	CASNPGTINEKLFF
TRBD1	-	TRBV3-1/TRBV3-2	TRBJ2-1	TGTGCCAGCAGCCAAGATAGACAGGGGGACCAGTTCTTC	CASSQDRQGDQFF
-	-	TRBV12-3/TRBV12-4	TRBJ1-2	TGTGCCAGCAGTTTCGGACAGAGGTATGGCTACACCTTC	CASSFGQRYGYTF
TRBD1	-	TRBV30	TRBJ1-5	TGTGCCTGGAGCGACAGGGGGCTAGTCAATCAGCCCCAGCATTTT	CAWSDRGLVNQPQHF
-	few	TRBV3-1/TRBV3-2	TRBJ2-2	TGTGCCAGCAGCCATTCCGGGGAGCTGTTTTTT	CASSHSGELFF
-	-	TRBV28	TRBJ2-7	TGTGCCAGCAGCGAGCGATTTGACGAGCAGTACTTC	CASSERFDEQYF
-	-	TRBV15	TRBJ2-1	TGTGCCACCAGCAGAGGAGCTGCCTACAATGAGCAGTTCTTC	CATSRGAAYNEQFF
-	-	TRBV5-1	TRBJ2-3	TGCGCCAGCAGCTTGGGGGACAGCACAGATACGCAGTATTTT	CASSLGDSTDTQYF
-	-	TRBV28	TRBJ1-5	TGTGCCAGCAGAAATCTGGGGGGTGGCCAGCCCCAGCATTTT	CASRNLGGGQPQHF
-	-	TRBV5-1	TRBJ2-6	TGCGCCAGCAGGCCACAGGTGAACGGGGCCAACGTCCTGACTTTC	CASRPQVNGANVLTF
-	-	TRBV29-1	TRBJ2-5	TGCAGCGTTGGGGCGACTGCTGGGACCCAGTACTTC	CSVGATAGTQYF
-	-	TRBV3-1/TRBV3-2	TRBJ1-1	TGTGCCAGCAGCCAAGAACTCATGGGGTCGGTGAACACTGAAGCTTTCTTT	CASSQELMGSVNTEAFF
-	-	TRBV9	TRBJ1-2	TGTGCCAGCAGCGTAGCCTTATATTCCGGGACGGCCTATGGCTACACCTTC	CASSVALYSGTAYGYTF
TRBD1	-	TRBV19	TRBJ1-2	TGTGCCAGTAGTATGCCGGGGACAGGGAAAAACTATGGCTACACCTTC	CASSMPGTGKNYGYTF
TRBD1	once	TRBV19	TRBJ2-3	TGTGCCAGTATCGGACAGGAGCCCCGATATACGCAGTATTTT	CASIGQEPRYTQYF
-	-	TRBV5-1	TRBJ2-3	TGCGCCAGCAGTCGCACAGGGGTAGCGGGGTATAGCACAGATACGCAGTATTTT	CASSRTGVAGYSTDTQYF
-	-	TRBV28	TRBJ2-3	TGTGCCAGCAATCGTGTCAGTTCCACAGATACGCAGTATTTT	CASNRVSSTDTQYF
TRBD1	-	TRBV25-1	TRBJ1-4	TGTGCCAGCAAGGACAGGGTTGTGGAAAAACTGTTTTTT	CASKDRVVEKLFF
TRBD2	-	TRBV7-2	TRBJ2-1	TGTGCCAGCACCCCCAGGGAGGGCCGGGCCTACAATGAGCAGTTCTTC	CASTPREGRAYNEQFF
-	-	TRBV19	TRBJ1-2	TGTGCCAGTAGTAGGGGGGGGCCTAACTATGGCTACACCTTC	CASSRGGPNYGYTF
-	-	TRBV24-1	TRBJ1-5	TGTGCCACCAGTGATCCAAGGTACGGAGTGGGTCAGCCCCAGCATTTT	CATSDPRYGVGQPQHF
-	few	TRBV18	TRBJ1-6	TGTGCCAGCTCACCACAGGCATATAATTCACCCCTCCACTTT	CASSPQAYNSPLHF
TRBD1	-	TRBV5-4	TRBJ1-5	TGTGCCAGCAGCCGGGGCAGGGGGAGCAATCAGCCCCAGCATTTT	CASSRGRGSNQPQHF
-	-	TRBV7-9	TRBJ2-7	TGTGCCAGCAGCTTAGTCTCGGGGACCGAGCAGTACTTC	CASSLVSGTEQYF
-	-	TRBV7-9	TRBJ2-2	TGTGCCAGCAGCTTAGGAGGGGGGAACACCGGGGAGCTGTTTTTT	CASSLGGGNTGELFF
TRBD2	once	TRBV19	TRBJ2-4	TGTGCCAGTAGTGTTGCGGGAGTCAGAGTACTAGCCAAAAACATTCAGTACTTC	CASSVAGVRVLAKNIQYF
-	once	TRBV7-2	TRBJ1-6	TGTGCCAGCAGCACCGGGGTTTCCTATAATTCACCCCTCCACTTT	CASSTGVSYNSPLHF
TRBD1	-	TRBV6-5	TRBJ2-7	TGTGCCAGCAGCGACGCCGGGACAGGGCATTACGAGCAGTACTTC	CASSDAGTGHYEQYF
TRBD1	few	TRBV5-4	TRBJ1-4	TGTGCCAGCAGCCTGCGACAGGGAACGAATGAAAAACTGTTTTTT	CASSLRQGTNEKLFF